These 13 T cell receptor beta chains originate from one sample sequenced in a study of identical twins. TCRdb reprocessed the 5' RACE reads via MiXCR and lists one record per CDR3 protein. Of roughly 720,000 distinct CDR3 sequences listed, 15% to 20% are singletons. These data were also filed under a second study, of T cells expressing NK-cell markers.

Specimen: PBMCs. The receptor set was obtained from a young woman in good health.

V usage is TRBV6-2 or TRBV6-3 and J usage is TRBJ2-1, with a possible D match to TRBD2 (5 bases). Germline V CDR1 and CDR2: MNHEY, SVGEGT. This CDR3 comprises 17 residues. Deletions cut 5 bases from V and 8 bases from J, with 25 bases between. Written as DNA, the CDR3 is TGTGCCAGCAGTACCTTAAAGTTGGTACGAAGCGGCTATGAGCAGTTCTTC. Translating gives CASSTLKLVRSGYEQFF.

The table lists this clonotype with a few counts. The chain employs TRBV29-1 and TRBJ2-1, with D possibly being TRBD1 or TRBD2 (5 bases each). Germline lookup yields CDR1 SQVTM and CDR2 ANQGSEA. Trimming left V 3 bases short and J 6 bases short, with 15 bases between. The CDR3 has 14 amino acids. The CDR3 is CSVEGTLIGNEQFF. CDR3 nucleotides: TGCAGCGTTGAGGGGACGTTAATAGGCAATGAGCAGTTCTTC.

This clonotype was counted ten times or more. The DNA of the CDR3 is TGCGCCAGCAGCTGGACAGGGCAGGGCAATGAGCAGTTCTTC. Amino acids: CASSWTGQGNEQFF. This chain joins TRBV5-1 and TRBJ2-1; 8 nucleotides match TRBD1. The ends lost 3 bases at V and 6 bases at J; junction bases unmatched: 5. CDR1 is SGHRS and CDR2 is YFSETQ in the germline V gene. CDR3 size: 14 residues.

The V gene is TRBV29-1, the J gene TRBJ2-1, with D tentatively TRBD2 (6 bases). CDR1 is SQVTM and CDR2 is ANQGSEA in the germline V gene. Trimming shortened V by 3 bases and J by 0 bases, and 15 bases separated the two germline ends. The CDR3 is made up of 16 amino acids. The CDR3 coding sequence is TGCAGCGTTGAGTCTCCTGACGGGAGCTCCTACAATGAGCAGTTCTTC. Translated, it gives CSVESPDGSSYNEQFF.

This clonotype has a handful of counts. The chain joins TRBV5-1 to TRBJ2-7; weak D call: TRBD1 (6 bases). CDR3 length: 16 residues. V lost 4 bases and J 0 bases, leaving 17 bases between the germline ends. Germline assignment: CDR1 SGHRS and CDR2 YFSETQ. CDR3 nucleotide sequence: TGCGCCAGCAGCCTACTTAGGGGGAGCCGCTCCTACGAGCAGTACTTC. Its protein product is CASSLLRGSRSYEQYF. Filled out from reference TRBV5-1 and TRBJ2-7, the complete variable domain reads KAGVTQTPRYLIKTRGQQVTLSCSPISGHRSVSWYQQTPGQGLQFLFEYFSETQRNKGNFPGRFSGRQFSNSRSEMNVSTLELGDSALYLCASSLLRGSRSYEQYFGPGTRLTVT.

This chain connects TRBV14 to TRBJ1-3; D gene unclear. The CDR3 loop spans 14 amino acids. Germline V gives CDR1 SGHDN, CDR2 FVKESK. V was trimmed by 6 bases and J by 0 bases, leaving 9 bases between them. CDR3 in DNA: TGTGCCAGCAGACGACGTGCCTCTGGAAACACCATATATTTT. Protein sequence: CASRRRASGNTIYF. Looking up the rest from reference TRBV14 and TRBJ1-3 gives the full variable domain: EAGVTQFPSHSVIEKGQTVTLRCDPISGHDNLYWYRRVMGKEIKFLLHFVKESKQDESGMPNNRFLAERTGGTYSTLKVQPAELEDSGVYFCASRRRASGNTIYFGEGSWLTVV.

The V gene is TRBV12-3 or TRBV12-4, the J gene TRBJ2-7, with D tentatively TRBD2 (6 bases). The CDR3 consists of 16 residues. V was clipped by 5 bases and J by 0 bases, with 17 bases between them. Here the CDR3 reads CASSGGSGSSSYEQYF. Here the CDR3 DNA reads TGTGCCAGCAGTGGGGGGAGCGGGTCTAGCTCCTACGAGCAGTACTTC.

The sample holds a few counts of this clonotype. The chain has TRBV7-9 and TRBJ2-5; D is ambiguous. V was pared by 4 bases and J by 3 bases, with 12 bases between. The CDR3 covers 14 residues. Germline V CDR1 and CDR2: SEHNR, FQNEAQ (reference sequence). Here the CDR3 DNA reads TGTGCCAGCAGCTCCCCCGGATACAAAGAGACCCAGTACTTC. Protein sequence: CASSSPGYKETQYF.

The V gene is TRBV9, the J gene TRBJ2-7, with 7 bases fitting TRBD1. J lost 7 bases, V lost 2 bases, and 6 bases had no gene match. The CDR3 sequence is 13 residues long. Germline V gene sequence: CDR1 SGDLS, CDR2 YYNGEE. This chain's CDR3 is CASSVGQSREQYF. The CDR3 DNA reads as TGTGCCAGCAGCGTGGGACAGAGCAGGGAGCAGTACTTC. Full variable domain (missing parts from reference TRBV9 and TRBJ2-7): DSGVTQTPKHLITATGQRVTLRCSPRSGDLSVYWYQQSLDQGLQFLIQYYNGEERAKGNILERFSAQQFPDLHSELNLSSLELGDSALYFCASSVGQSREQYFGPGTRLTVT.

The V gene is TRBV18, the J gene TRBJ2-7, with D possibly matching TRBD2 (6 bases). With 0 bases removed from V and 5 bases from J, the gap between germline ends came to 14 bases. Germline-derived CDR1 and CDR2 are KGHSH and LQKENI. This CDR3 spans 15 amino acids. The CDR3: CASSPPRRANDEQYF. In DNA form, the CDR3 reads TGTGCCAGCTCACCACCGAGGAGGGCCAACGACGAGCAGTACTTC.

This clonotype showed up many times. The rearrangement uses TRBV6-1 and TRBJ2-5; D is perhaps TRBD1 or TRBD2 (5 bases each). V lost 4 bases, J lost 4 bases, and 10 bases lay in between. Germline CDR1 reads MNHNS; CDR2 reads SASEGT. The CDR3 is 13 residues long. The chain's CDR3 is CASSVPGTETQYF. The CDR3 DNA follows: TGTGCCAGCAGTGTGCCCGGGACAGAGACCCAGTACTTC.

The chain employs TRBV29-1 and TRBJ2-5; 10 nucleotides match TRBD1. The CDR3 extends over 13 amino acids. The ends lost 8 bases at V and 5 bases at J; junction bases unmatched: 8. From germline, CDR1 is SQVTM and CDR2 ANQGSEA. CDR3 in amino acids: CSSGQGSGETQYF. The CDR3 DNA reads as TGCAGCTCGGGACAGGGGAGCGGCGAGACCCAGTACTTC.

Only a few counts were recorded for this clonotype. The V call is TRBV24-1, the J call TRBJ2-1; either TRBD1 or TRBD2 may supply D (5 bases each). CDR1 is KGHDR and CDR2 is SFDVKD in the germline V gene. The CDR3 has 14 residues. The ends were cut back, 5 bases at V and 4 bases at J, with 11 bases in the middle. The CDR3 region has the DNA TGTGCCACCAGTGGGGGACCGACTTACAATGAGCAGTTCTTC. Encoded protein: CATSGGPTYNEQFF.